Below, 32 T cell receptor beta chains from the same sample are listed, as sequenced in a study of PD-1 blockade in classical Hodgkin lymphoma. The time point was: cycle 4 day 1 (C4D1), after less than 7 weeks of nivolumab. With no exception, relapse followed autologous stem cell transplantation in all patients, and brentuximab vedotin exposure varied. The data were produced by immunoSEQ multiplex PCR, yet TCRdb's version contains in-frame clones alone and is incomplete. The data hold approximately 100,000 clones, with approximately 83% observed a single time. Sequenced material: peripheral blood mononuclear cells (PBMCs), taken before the fourth cycle of nivolumab. The receptors were sampled from a human donor with classical Hodgkin lymphoma.

Points on this clone: This same CDR3 is encoded by further DNA sequences in the sample. DNA of the CDR3: TGTGCCAGCAGCTTTGACAGCTCCTACGAGCAGTACTTC. It yields the protein CASSFDSSYEQYF. This chain connects TRBV7-9 to TRBJ2-7; D is possibly TRBD1 (5 bases). The CDR3 is 13 amino acids. Trimming removed 3 bases from V and 0 bases from J, with 6 bases in between. Germline values: CDR1 SEHNR, CDR2 FQNEAQ (reference sequence).

The chain links TRBV7-9 to TRBJ2-3; D uncertain. The germline V and J ends were trimmed by 1 base and 3 bases, with 2 bases remaining between them. Per the germline V gene, CDR1 is SEHNR and CDR2 is FQNEAQ (reference sequence). This CDR3 has 12 amino acids. The CDR3 DNA follows: TGTGCCAGCAGCTTAGATACAGATACGCAGTATTTT. The encoded protein is CASSLDTDTQYF.

This chain joins TRBV5-1 and TRBJ2-2; the D is unclear. CDR3 length equals 15 residues. Germline V gene sequence: CDR1 SGHRS, CDR2 YFSETQ. V lost 2 bases and J 4 bases, leaving 12 bases between the germline ends. CDR3 in DNA: TGCGCCAGCAGCTTTGGACCCCTGGGCACCGGGGAGCTGTTTTTT. Protein: CASSFGPLGTGELFF.

The chain has TRBV10-1 and TRBJ1-2; no firm D call. Germline V gene data show CDR1 as WNHNN and CDR2 as SYGVQD (reference sequence). V gave up 6 bases and J gave up 0 bases, with 8 bases separating them. This CDR3 comprises 13 residues. CDR3: CASSEKPNYGYTF. The CDR3 DNA follows: TGCGCCAGCAGCGAAAAACCTAACTATGGCTACACCTTC.

The rearrangement links TRBV5-4 to TRBJ2-1; 8 bases line up with TRBD1. Germline V gene data show CDR1 as SGHNT and CDR2 as YYREEE (reference sequence). The CDR3 covers 13 residues. The junction had 12 bases not matched to a gene; V was cut back by 10 bases and J by 9 bases. This chain's CDR3 is CAGQGAGQVEQFF. DNA of the CDR3: TGTGCCGGGCAGGGGGCTGGGCAGGTTGAGCAGTTCTTC.

The V and J genes are TRBV19 and TRBJ2-1; 10 bases match TRBD1. This CDR3 comprises 15 residues. Germline V gene sequence: CDR1 LNHDA, CDR2 SQIVND (reference sequence). Germline trimming cut 3 bases from V and 6 bases from J; bases unmatched to any gene: 5. CDR3 protein: CASSIMGQGPNEQFF. The CDR3 DNA reads TGTGCCAGTAGTATTATGGGACAGGGGCCCAATGAGCAGTTCTTC. Based on the CDR3 plus reference TRBV19 and TRBJ2-1, the full variable domain is DGGITQSPKYLFRKEGQNVTLSCEQNLNHDAMYWYRQDPGQGLRLIYYSQIVNDFQKGDIAEGYSVSREKKESFPLTVTSAQKNPTAFYLCASSIMGQGPNEQFFGPGTRLTVL.

This chain links TRBV6-5 with TRBJ2-7, with D perhaps matching TRBD2 (6 bases). CDR1 is MNHEY, CDR2 SVGAGI, per germline. This CDR3 has 14 residues. V lost 4 bases and J lost 4, with 14 bases in between. The DNA of the CDR3 is TGTGCCAGCAGTTCCCCGGGAAGCGGGTACGAGCAGTACTTC. It specifies CASSSPGSGYEQYF.

The rearrangement uses TRBV7-6 and TRBJ1-4; D is ambiguous. CDR1 is SGHVS and CDR2 is FNYEAQ in the germline V gene. V lost 3 bases and J 8 bases, leaving 13 bases between the germline ends. The CDR3 covers 14 residues. DNA of the CDR3: TGTGCCAGCAGCTTGGGATGGTCTAGGGAAAAACTGTTTTTT. Translated: CASSLGWSREKLFF.

The J gene is TRBJ2-2, the V gene TRBV10-1; perhaps TRBD2 as D (5 bases). Germline CDR1 reads WNHNN; CDR2 reads SYGVQD (reference sequence). V was clipped by 6 bases and J by 0 bases, with 8 bases between them. This CDR3 comprises 14 residues. CDR3 loop: CASRVRANTGELFF. In DNA form, the CDR3 reads TGCGCCAGCAGAGTGCGGGCGAACACCGGGGAGCTGTTTTTT.

J is TRBJ2-1 and V is TRBV18; 12 nucleotides align to TRBD2. Germline V gene data show CDR1 as KGHSH and CDR2 as LQKENI. The CDR3 totals 15 residues. J was trimmed by 10 bases and V by 0 bases; bases with no gene match: 4. CDR3 region: CASSPPRTSGTEQFF. CDR3 DNA: TGTGCCAGCTCACCACCGAGGACTAGCGGGACGGAGCAGTTCTTC. Using reference TRBV18 and TRBJ2-1 for the parts outside the CDR3, the full variable domain is NAGVMQNPRHLVRRRGQEARLRCSPMKGHSHVYWYRQLPEEGLKFMVYLQKENIIDESGMPKERFSAEFPKEGPSILRIQQVVRGDSAAYFCASSPPRTSGTEQFFGPGTRLTVL.

This clone showed up just once. The chain couples TRBV30 to TRBJ1-2; perhaps TRBD1 as D (6 bases). The CDR3 totals 13 residues. Germline V gene sequence: CDR1 GTSNPN, CDR2 SVGIG (reference sequence). Trimming took 3 bases from V and 0 from J, leaving 8 bases between them. The CDR3 is CAWRQGTNYGYTF. The CDR3 region has the DNA TGTGCCTGGAGACAGGGCACTAACTATGGCTACACCTTC.

The chain employs TRBV18 and TRBJ1-2, with D possibly matching TRBD1 (6 bases). Germline values: CDR1 KGHSH, CDR2 LQKENI. With 5 bases removed from V and 5 bases from J, the gap between germline ends came to 18 bases. This CDR3 spans 15 amino acids. In DNA form, the CDR3 reads TGTGCCAGCTCATCTTCTACACAGGGAGATTATGGCTACACCTTC. The encoded protein is CASSSSTQGDYGYTF.

This chain joins TRBV5-1 and TRBJ2-5, with D possibly TRBD2 on 5 matching bases. Germline V gene sequence: CDR1 SGHRS, CDR2 YFSETQ. The V and J ends lost 5 bases and 0 bases respectively, with 8 bases between them. The length of the CDR3 is 13 residues. CDR3 sequence reads: CASRAGNQETQYF. CDR3 sequence (DNA): TGCGCCAGCAGGGCCGGGAACCAAGAGACCCAGTACTTC.

The V and J genes are TRBV5-1 and TRBJ2-1; possible D gene TRBD1, 6 bases. Germline V lookup: CDR1 SGHRS, CDR2 YFSETQ. The CDR3 loop spans 15 amino acids. V shed 0 bases and J shed 5 bases, with 12 bases lying between them. CDR3 sequence reads: CASSLGNRVDNEQFF. In DNA, the CDR3 is TGCGCCAGCAGCTTGGGGAACAGGGTGGACAATGAGCAGTTCTTC.

V gene TRBV15 combines with J gene TRBJ1-4; D is uncertain. Per germline, CDR1 LNHNV and CDR2 YYDKDF (reference sequence). The CDR3 covers 14 residues. The germline V and J ends were trimmed by 4 bases and 5 bases, with 11 bases remaining between them. In nucleotides, the CDR3 is TGTGCCACCAGCAAGGGCGGTCGAAATGAAAAACTGTTTTTT. As protein: CATSKGGRNEKLFF.

The V call is TRBV2, the J call TRBJ2-3, with D hard to call. Germline values: CDR1 SNHLY, CDR2 FYNNEI. The CDR3 is 14 amino acids. Trimming left V 7 bases short and J 0 bases short, with 11 bases between. CDR3 sequence: CASTPQTSTDTQYF. In DNA form, the CDR3 reads TGTGCCAGCACCCCCCAGACTAGCACAGATACGCAGTATTTT.

This clone was observed a few times. The chain combines TRBV18 with TRBJ2-5; 9 positions agree with TRBD1. With V trimmed by 2 bases and J by 5 bases, 3 bases remained unmatched. From germline, CDR1 is KGHSH and CDR2 LQKENI. The CDR3 is 14 amino acids. CDR3 nucleotides: TGTGCCAGCTCACCATGGGGACAGGGCGAGACCCAGTACTTC. It encodes CASSPWGQGETQYF. The full variable domain, with the rest looked up from reference TRBV18 and TRBJ2-5, is NAGVMQNPRHLVRRRGQEARLRCSPMKGHSHVYWYRQLPEEGLKFMVYLQKENIIDESGMPKERFSAEFPKEGPSILRIQQVVRGDSAAYFCASSPWGQGETQYFGPGTRLLVL.

This clone was detected once. This sequence joins TRBV9 and TRBJ2-1, with 7 nucleotides matching TRBD2. Germline trimming cut 7 bases from V and 4 bases from J; bases unmatched to any gene: 8. Germline V gives CDR1 SGDLS, CDR2 YYNGEE. The CDR3 is 14 amino acids. The CDR3 reads CASGSAGVYNEQFF. The CDR3 coding sequence is TGTGCCAGCGGGAGCGCGGGAGTGTACAATGAGCAGTTCTTC.

Concerning this clone itself: At the DNA level, this CDR3 is encoded by other sequences in the same sample as well. The chain combines TRBV6-5 with TRBJ1-5; D unclear. This CDR3 is built from 13 residues. Trimming took 2 bases from V and 2 from J, leaving 4 bases between them. The germline gives CDR1 MNHEY, CDR2 SVGAGI. CDR3 amino acids: CASSYDGNQPQHF. The CDR3 region has the DNA TGTGCCAGCAGTTACGATGGCAATCAGCCCCAGCATTTT.

The gene calls are TRBV19 and TRBJ2-5, with TRBD1 as a possible D gene (5 bases). The germline CDR1 and CDR2 sequences are LNHDA and SQIVND (reference sequence). The CDR3 is made up of 13 amino acids. Between the trimmed V and J ends, which lost 5 bases and 4 bases, there was a span of 11 bases. CDR3 in amino acids: CASSHVGAETQYF. For the CDR3, the DNA is TGTGCCAGTAGTCATGTAGGGGCAGAGACCCAGTACTTC.

This clone was seen only once. The chain has TRBV7-2 and TRBJ2-3, with D possibly called TRBD1 or TRBD2 (6 bases each). The ends were cut back, 0 bases at V and 7 bases at J, with 11 bases in the middle. Germline CDR1 is SGHTA and CDR2 is FQGNSA. CDR3 length equals 14 residues. CDR3 loop: CASSLAGGINTQYF. The CDR3 nucleotides are TGTGCCAGCAGCTTAGCGGGGGGCATCAATACGCAGTATTTT.

This chain links TRBV6-5 with TRBJ2-4, with TRBD2 matching over 8 bases. The CDR3 sequence is 12 residues long. V dropped 0 bases and J dropped 14; count of bases not matched to a gene: 3. Germline CDR1 and CDR2: MNHEY and SVGAGI. In DNA, the CDR3 is TGTGCCAGCAGTTACTCCGGGACTAGGGAGTACTTC. It translates to CASSYSGTREYF.

The chain couples TRBV2 to TRBJ2-1; 10 nucleotides line up with TRBD2. The CDR3 runs to 14 residues. Germline V gene lookup returns CDR1 SNHLY and CDR2 FYNNEI. V lost 4 bases, J lost 9 bases, and 6 bases stayed unmatched. The CDR3 protein is CASSVLAGISEQFF. CDR3 nucleotide sequence: TGTGCCAGCAGTGTACTAGCGGGAATTAGTGAGCAGTTCTTC.

V gene TRBV11-3 combines with J gene TRBJ2-7; D is unclear. The germline V and J ends were trimmed by 0 bases and 3 bases, with 6 bases remaining between them. Germline values: CDR1 SGHNT, CDR2 YENEEA. The CDR3 is made up of 13 amino acids. CDR3 residues: CASSLEPIYEQYF. CDR3 nucleotide sequence: TGTGCCAGCAGCTTAGAACCGATCTACGAGCAGTACTTC.

The genes are TRBV21-1 and TRBJ2-4. TRBV21-1 is noted as a pseudogene. The CDR3 sequence is 14 residues long. The CDR3: CAPKRGRAKNIQYF. Written as DNA, the CDR3 is TGTGCCCCAAAGCGTGGCAGGGCCAAAAACATTCAGTACTTC.

This chain links TRBV6-1 with TRBJ2-5; 9 nucleotides match TRBD2. Per the germline V gene, CDR1 is MNHNS and CDR2 is SASEGT. The CDR3 spans 14 residues. After removal of 0 bases from V and 5 bases from J, the junction contained 1 base not matched to a gene. CDR3 protein: CASSEASGGETQYF. In nucleotides, the CDR3 is TGTGCCAGCAGTGAAGCGAGCGGGGGGGAGACCCAGTACTTC.

The chain combines TRBV2 with TRBJ2-1; D unclear. CDR1 and CDR2 from the germline V gene are SNHLY and FYNNEI. The CDR3 length is 12 residues. Trimming removed 4 bases at V and 5 bases at J, with 6 bases between. The CDR3 loop reads CASSVYDNEQFF. The DNA for the CDR3 is TGTGCCAGCAGTGTGTATGACAATGAGCAGTTCTTC.

This chain uses TRBV4-1 with TRBJ1-4; TRBD1 is a possible D gene (6 bases). V lost 3 bases and J 6 bases, leaving 17 bases between the germline ends. CDR1 MGHRA and CDR2 YSYEKL come from the germline V gene. CDR3 size: 16 residues. CDR3 nucleotide sequence: TGCGCCAGCAGCCAGGCACAGGGCTTTGGGGATGAAAAACTGTTTTTT. As protein: CASSQAQGFGDEKLFF.

J is TRBJ2-7 and V is TRBV7-2; possibly TRBD1 for D (6 bases). Between the trimmed V and J ends, which lost 2 bases and 2 bases, there was a span of 10 bases. The germline gives CDR1 SGHTA, CDR2 FQGNSA. The CDR3 runs to 14 residues. The CDR3 coding sequence is TGTGCCAGCAGCTTATTTCAGGGGACCTACGAGCAGTACTTC. It codes for CASSLFQGTYEQYF.

The gene calls are TRBV19 and TRBJ2-7, with a possible D match to TRBD1 (5 bases). Germline V gene lookup returns CDR1 LNHDA and CDR2 SQIVND (reference sequence). This CDR3 is 16 amino acids long. V lost 0 bases to trimming and J lost 0 bases, with 12 bases between them. The CDR3 region has the DNA TGTGCCAGTAGTATAGATCGACAGATGGGCTCCTACGAGCAGTACTTC. Translation gives CASSIDRQMGSYEQYF.

The CDR3 region is CAWSQGEGGSSGNTIYF. CDR3 bases: TGTGCCTGGAGTCAAGGGGAGGGTGGGAGCTCTGGAAACACCATATATTTT. This sequence joins TRBV30 and TRBJ1-3, with a weak D call TRBD1 (5 bases). This CDR3 is built from 17 residues. V was cut by 2 bases and J by 0 bases, with 17 bases left in between. Germline CDR1 reads GTSNPN; CDR2 reads SVGIG (reference sequence). Using reference TRBV30 and TRBJ1-3 for the parts outside the CDR3, the full variable domain is SQTIHQWPATLVQPVGSPLSLECTVEGTSNPNLYWYRQAAGRGLQLLFYSVGIGQISSEVPQNLSASRPQDRQFILSSKKLLLSDSGFYLCAWSQGEGGSSGNTIYFGEGSWLTVV.

This clone was detected only once. V and J are TRBV5-6 and TRBJ2-5; 9 bases fit TRBD2. CDR3 size: 15 residues. The V and J ends lost 4 bases and 9 bases, in that order; junction bases with no gene match: 13. CDR1 is SGHDT and CDR2 is YYEEEE in the germline V gene. Here the CDR3 reads CASSQSGRSIVAQYF. In nucleotides, the CDR3 is TGTGCCAGCAGCCAGAGCGGGAGGTCTATCGTGGCCCAGTACTTC.